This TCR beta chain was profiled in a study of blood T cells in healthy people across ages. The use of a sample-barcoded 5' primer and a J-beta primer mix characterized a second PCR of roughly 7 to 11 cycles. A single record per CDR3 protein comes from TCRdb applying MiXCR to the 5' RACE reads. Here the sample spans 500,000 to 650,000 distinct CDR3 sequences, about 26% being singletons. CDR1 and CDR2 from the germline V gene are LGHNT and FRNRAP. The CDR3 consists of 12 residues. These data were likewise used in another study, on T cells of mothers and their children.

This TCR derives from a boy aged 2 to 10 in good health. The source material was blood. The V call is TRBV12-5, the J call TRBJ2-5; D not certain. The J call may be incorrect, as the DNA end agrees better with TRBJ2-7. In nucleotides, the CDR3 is TGTGCTAGTGGTTCCCAGTACTACGAGCAGTACTTC. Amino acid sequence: CASGSQYYEQYF.